These T cell receptor beta chains were read from a single sample in a study of shared clonotypes between healthy human individuals. The protocol was immunoSEQ multiplex PCR, while the TCRdb copy is restricted to in-frame clones and leaves out a portion. The sample shows more than 2 million clones, around 95% of them seen only once. Sequences were obtained from naive CD4+ T cells sorted from blood. The receptors were gathered from a man between 18 and 35 years old in good health. Each CDR3 is given with its conserved first and last residue. The D gene is left open where the match is weak. Expanded clones are given a class, and other clones once, few, many or no size at all.

-	TRBV27	TRBJ2-7	few	TGTGCCAGCAGTTTTACGAGCTCCTACGAGCAGTACTTC	CASSFTSSYEQYF
TRBD1	TRBV5-6	TRBJ2-1	-	TGTGCCAGCACGAGGCAGGGGGCTAAGAATGAGCAGTTCTTC	CASTRQGAKNEQFF
TRBD1	TRBV5-1	TRBJ2-7	-	TGCGCCAGCAGCGCTAGACAGGGTTACTACGAGCAGTACTTC	CASSARQGYYEQYF
TRBD2	TRBV5-1	TRBJ2-7	-	TGCGCCAGCAGCTTGGAAAGGACTAGCGGGAGGACCTACGAGCAGTACTTC	CASSLERTSGRTYEQYF
-	TRBV27	TRBJ1-5	-	TGTGCCAGCAGAAGCAGTGGAGTAAGCAATCAGCCCCAGCATTTT	CASRSSGVSNQPQHF
-	TRBV28	TRBJ2-5	once	TGTGCCAGTAAGGGGGGCTGGGAGACCCAGTACTTC	CASKGGWETQYF
TRBD2	TRBV18	TRBJ2-1	-	TGTGCCAGCTCACGACGACTAGCGGGGGAACGAGAGCAGTTCTTC	CASSRRLAGEREQFF
-	TRBV11-2	TRBJ1-6	-	TGTGCCAGCAGCTTAGGTTCGGACGGTTCACCCCTCCACTTT	CASSLGSDGSPLHF
-	TRBV29-1	TRBJ2-3	-	TGCAGCGTTGTATTTTCTATCTCCGTCGGTACGCAGTATTTT	CSVVFSISVGTQYF
TRBD2	TRBV7-2	TRBJ2-1	once	TGTGCCAGCAGCTTACAGAGCGGGAGTGGGAATGAGCAGTTCTTC	CASSLQSGSGNEQFF
TRBD1	TRBV29-1	TRBJ1-1	-	TGCAGCGGGGACAGGGGGGCCTCTGAAGCTTTCTTT	CSGDRGASEAFF
-	TRBV25-1	TRBJ1-6	-	TGTGCCAGCAGCCGCCTCGGAGAGGGGAATTCACCCCTCCACTTT	CASSRLGEGNSPLHF
-	TRBV6-5	TRBJ2-7	-	TGTGCCAGCAGTAGGACGTCAAGCTACGAGCAGTACTTC	CASSRTSSYEQYF
-	TRBV6-1	TRBJ1-5	-	TGTGCCAGCAGTGAAATCAGGGCGAGCAATCAGCCCCAGCATTTT	CASSEIRASNQPQHF
TRBD1	TRBV30	TRBJ1-2	-	TGTGCCTGGAGCCAGGGGGAGGGTCGCTATGGCTACACCTTC	CAWSQGEGRYGYTF
TRBD1	TRBV4-1	TRBJ2-1	-	TGCGCCAGCACCCCCCGATCAATGGGGACAGTAAGTCACAATGAGCAGTTCTTC	CASTPRSMGTVSHNEQFF
-	TRBV11-2	TRBJ1-1	-	TGTGCCAGCAGCTTAGGAGGGGGGATGAACACTGAAGCTTTCTTT	CASSLGGGMNTEAFF
-	TRBV10-3	TRBJ2-1	-	TGTGCCATCAGTGAGCCAAGGGGTCATGAGCAGTTCTTC	CAISEPRGHEQFF
TRBD1	TRBV5-1	TRBJ2-7	-	TGCGCCAGCAGCTATGGGACAGGGGTATACGAGCAGTACTTC	CASSYGTGVYEQYF
-	TRBV4-1	TRBJ2-1	-	TGCGCCAGCAGCCAAGAACGCCTCCGCGGACAAGACAATGAGCAGTTCTTC	CASSQERLRGQDNEQFF
TRBD2	TRBV7-2	TRBJ2-7	-	TGTGCCAGCACCACGTCTAGCGGGAACTCCTACGAGCAGTACTTC	CASTTSSGNSYEQYF
-	TRBV18	TRBJ2-1	-	TGTGCCAGCTCACTACGAGGGGATGAGCAGTTCTTC	CASSLRGDEQFF
-	TRBV7-9	TRBJ2-7	-	TGTGCCAGCAGCTTAGTATCCTACGAGCAGTACTTC	CASSLVSYEQYF
TRBD2	TRBV25-1	TRBJ2-3	-	TGTGCCAGCACCTTGCTGGGGGCGGGAGGAGATACGCAGTATTTT	CASTLLGAGGDTQYF
-	TRBV4-1	TRBJ1-5	-	TGCGCCAGCAGCCAAGATCAGGTCAGGGACAATCAGCCCCAGCATTTT	CASSQDQVRDNQPQHF
TRBD2	TRBV25-1	TRBJ2-3	-	TGTGCCAGCAGTGATACGGGGGGGCCCCGCACAGATACGCAGTATTTT	CASSDTGGPRTDTQYF
-	TRBV10-3	TRBJ1-6	-	TGTGCCATCACGGGGACGAATAATTCACCCCTCCACTTT	CAITGTNNSPLHF
-	TRBV2	TRBJ2-5	-	TGTGCCAGCAGTTCTCAGATCCCCCAAGAGACCCAGTACTTC	CASSSQIPQETQYF
-	TRBV30	TRBJ2-7	-	TGTGCCTGGAGGAGACAGCTCCAAGGGTACGAGCAGTACTTC	CAWRRQLQGYEQYF
-	TRBV27	TRBJ2-1	-	TGTGCCAGCAGTTTTTGGGGGCAGCATGAGCAGTTCTTC	CASSFWGQHEQFF
-	TRBV6-5	TRBJ1-2	-	TGTGCCAGCAGACAGTTTGACTATGGCTACACCTTC	CASRQFDYGYTF
-	TRBV5-1	TRBJ2-7	-	TGCGCCAGCAGTGGCCCAGTAAATCGGCCCTACGAGCAGTACTTC	CASSGPVNRPYEQYF
-	TRBV6-6	TRBJ1-2	once	TGTGCCAGCAACTTCTTTCCGGGGAATGGCTACACCTTC	CASNFFPGNGYTF
TRBD2	TRBV5-4	TRBJ2-1	-	TGTGCCAGCAGCCTCTCCTTGCGGGAGTCCTACAATGAGCAGTTCTTC	CASSLSLRESYNEQFF
-	TRBV7-2	TRBJ1-2	-	TGTGCCAGCAGCTTAGTACAGGATGGCTACACCTTC	CASSLVQDGYTF
TRBD1	TRBV4-3	TRBJ2-3	-	TGCGCCAGCAGCCGAGGACAGGGTACGACAGATACGCAGTATTTT	CASSRGQGTTDTQYF
-	TRBV25-1	TRBJ2-1	-	TGTGCCAGCTCCTCGACAGTGCTGTACAATGAGCAGTTCTTC	CASSSTVLYNEQFF
-	TRBV5-1	TRBJ1-2	few	TGCGCCAGCAGCTTGGTAGGGTGGGATGGCTACACCTTC	CASSLVGWDGYTF
TRBD2	TRBV4-1	TRBJ2-3	-	TGCGCCAGCAGCCACTTAGCGGGAGTTAGAATTGGCACAGATACGCAGTATTTT	CASSHLAGVRIGTDTQYF
TRBD1	TRBV6-6	TRBJ2-3	-	TGTGCCAGCACCGGACAGGCCACAGATACGCAGTATTTT	CASTGQATDTQYF
TRBD1	TRBV30	TRBJ1-5	-	TGTGCCTGGAGTGGGACAGGGCTGAGCAATCAGCCCCAGCATTTT	CAWSGTGLSNQPQHF
-	TRBV7-9	TRBJ1-1	-	TGTGCCAGCAGCACAACTTCCGAAGCTTTCTTT	CASSTTSEAFF
-	TRBV10-3	TRBJ2-2	-	TGTGCCATCAGTGATCTGGACACGAGCACCGGGGAGCTGTTTTTT	CAISDLDTSTGELFF
-	TRBV4-1	TRBJ2-5	-	TGCGCCAGCAGCCAAGGGGGCCAAGGGCAAGAGACCCAGTACTTC	CASSQGGQGQETQYF
-	TRBV6-5	TRBJ2-2	-	TGTGCCAGCAGTCCGGCCCCTGGCCCCGGGGAGCTGTTTTTT	CASSPAPGPGELFF
TRBD2	TRBV10-1	TRBJ2-1	-	TGCGCCAGCAGTAGGACTAGCGGGTCCTACAATGAGCAGTTCTTC	CASSRTSGSYNEQFF
-	TRBV6-6	TRBJ1-2	-	TGTGCCAGCAGTTACGTCGGATGGAACTATGGCTACACCTTC	CASSYVGWNYGYTF
TRBD1	TRBV10-1	TRBJ2-7	-	TGCGCCAGCACTCTTGACAGGGGGTGGTTTTACCCCTACGAGCAGTACTTC	CASTLDRGWFYPYEQYF
-	TRBV20-1	TRBJ1-1	-	TGCAGTGCTAGAGTCTGGGGTGAAGCTTTCTTT	CSARVWGEAFF
TRBD2	TRBV4-1	TRBJ2-3	-	TGCGCCAGCAGCCAAGATTTAATGGGACTAGCGACCCTCACAGATACGCAGTATTTT	CASSQDLMGLATLTDTQYF
-	TRBV27	TRBJ2-7	-	TGTGCCAGCAGTTACCATCCCTCGTACGAGCAGTACTTC	CASSYHPSYEQYF
-	TRBV12-5	TRBJ1-2	-	TGTGCTAGTGGTTCGGGATTTGGCTACACCTTC	CASGSGFGYTF